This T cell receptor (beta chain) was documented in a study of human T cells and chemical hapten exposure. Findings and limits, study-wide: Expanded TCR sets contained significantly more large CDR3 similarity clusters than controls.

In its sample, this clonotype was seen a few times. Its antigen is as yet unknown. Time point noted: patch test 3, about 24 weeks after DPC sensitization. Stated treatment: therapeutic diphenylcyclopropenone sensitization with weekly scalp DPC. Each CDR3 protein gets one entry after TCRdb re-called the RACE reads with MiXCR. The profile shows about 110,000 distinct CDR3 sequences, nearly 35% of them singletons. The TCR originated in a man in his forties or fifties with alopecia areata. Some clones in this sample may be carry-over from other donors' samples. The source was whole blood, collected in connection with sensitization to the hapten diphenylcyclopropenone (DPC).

This CDR3 reads CASSLVILSGEAFF. In DNA, the CDR3 is TGTGCCAGCAGCTTAGTTATTCTGTCAGGTGAAGCTTTCTTT. This chain uses TRBV7-2 with TRBJ1-1; D unclear. Germline V gives CDR1 SGHTA, CDR2 FQGNSA. The CDR3 runs to 14 residues. The V gene lost 1 base and the J gene lost 7 bases, with 13 bases spanning the gap.